This T cell receptor (beta chain) was profiled in a study of blood T cells in healthy people across ages. Each donor had 9 to 10 milliliters of peripheral blood drawn. This clonotype was seen a few times. As yet, its antigen is unknown. Then a second PCR, running roughly 7 to 11 cycles, was carried out with a sample-barcoded 5' primer and a J-beta primer mix. Tags on each cDNA molecule came from a template-switch adaptor with 12 random nucleotides. MiXCR, applied by TCRdb to the 5' RACE reads, yields one record per CDR3 protein. The sample yields about 1.1 million distinct CDR3 sequences, roughly two fifths seen once. The V gene lost 0 bases and the J gene lost 6 bases, with 19 bases spanning the gap. CDR1 and CDR2 (germline): SGDLS, YYNGEE. The CDR3 runs to 17 residues. Findings and caveats of the study: With naive T cell percentage, TCR beta diversity showed a strong correlation. Long-lived donors exceeded aged donors in naive CD4+ cells and diversity.

This clonotype was sampled from a man aged 18 to 29 in good health. This chain joins TRBV9 and TRBJ2-4; D could derive from TRBD1 or TRBD2 (5 bases each). Input material: blood. For the CDR3, the DNA is TGTGCCAGCAGCGTAGGTCTACAGCCTAACGGGGCAAACATTCAGTACTTC. It translates to CASSVGLQPNGANIQYF.